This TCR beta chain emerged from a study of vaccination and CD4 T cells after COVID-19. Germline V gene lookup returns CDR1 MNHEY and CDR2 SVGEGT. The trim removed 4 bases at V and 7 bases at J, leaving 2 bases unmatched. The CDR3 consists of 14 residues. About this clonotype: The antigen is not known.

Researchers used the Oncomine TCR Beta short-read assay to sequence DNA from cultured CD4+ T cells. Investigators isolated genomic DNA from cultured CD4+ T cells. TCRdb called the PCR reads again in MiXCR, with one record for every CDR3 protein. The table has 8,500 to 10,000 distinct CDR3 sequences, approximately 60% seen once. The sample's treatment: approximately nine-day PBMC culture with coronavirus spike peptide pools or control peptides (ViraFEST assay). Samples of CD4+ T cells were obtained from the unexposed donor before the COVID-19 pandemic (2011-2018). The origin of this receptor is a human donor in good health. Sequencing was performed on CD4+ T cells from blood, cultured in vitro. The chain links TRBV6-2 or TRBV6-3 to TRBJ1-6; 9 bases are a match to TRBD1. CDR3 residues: CASSSGQGNSPLHF. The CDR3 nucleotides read TGTGCCAGCAGTTCGGGACAGGGCAATTCACCCCTCCACTTT.